This passage covers 14 T cell receptor beta chains from one sample sequenced in a study of OX40 agonist ivuxolimab in advanced cancers. The library was built by means of the immunoSEQ multiplex PCR assay. The table was pulled from immuneACCESS by TCRdb, which kept in-frame rearrangements only. Such tables lose some clones; where checked, under half of the loss comes from unresolved V genes, and the rest has no known cause. This sample comprises roughly 90,000 clones, just over 90% of them detected only once. The leading ten clones occupy around 0.34% of the sample. The sequences come from CD4+ or CD8+ T cells sorted from blood, collected in a trial of the OX40 agonist ivuxolimab. These receptors came from an adult with an advanced solid tumor such as melanoma, head and neck, liver or kidney cancer.

The V gene is TRBV5-6, the J gene TRBJ1-5; a weak D match, TRBD1 (6 bases). The V end was cut by 4 bases, the J end by 6 bases, with 11 bases between. Germline loops: CDR1 SGHDT, CDR2 YYEEEE. The length of the CDR3 is 13 residues. As DNA, the CDR3 is TGTGCCAGCAGCCTAACAGGGAGTCAGCCCCAGCATTTT. It translates to CASSLTGSQPQHF. The complete variable domain, with remaining parts taken from reference TRBV5-6 and TRBJ1-5, reads DAGVTQSPTHLIKTRGQQVTLRCSPKSGHDTVSWYQQALGQGPQFIFQYYEEEERQRGNFPDRFSGHQFPNYSSELNVNALLLGDSALYLCASSLTGSQPQHFGDGTRLSIL.

V and J are TRBV5-1 and TRBJ2-2; weak D call: TRBD2 (6 bases). The V gene's germline CDR1 is SGHRS and CDR2 YFSETQ. The CDR3 loop spans 16 amino acids. Trimming removed 4 bases from V and 4 bases from J, with 17 bases in between. This CDR3 is CASSGKPGLFTGELFF. CDR3 sequence (DNA): TGCGCCAGCAGCGGGAAACCGGGACTGTTCACCGGGGAGCTGTTTTTT.

Only one count was recorded for this clone. DNA for the CDR3: TGTGCCAGCAAGGGAGGAGAGCGGGAGTTCGGGGAGCTGTTTTTT. Its translation: CASKGGEREFGELFF. This chain uses TRBV5-6 with TRBJ2-2; 8 nucleotides align to TRBD2. The CDR3 sequence is 15 residues long. CDR1 SGHDT and CDR2 YYEEEE come from the germline V gene. Trimming at V came to 6 bases and at J to 7 bases, leaving 11 bases not matched to a gene.

The gene calls are TRBV7-9 and TRBJ2-7; unclear D gene. The CDR3 is made up of 13 amino acids. Trimming took 1 base from V and 5 from J, leaving 9 bases between them. CDR1 is SEHNR, CDR2 FQNEAQ, per germline (reference sequence). The CDR3 spells CASSLVAIHEQYF. Here the CDR3 DNA reads TGTGCCAGCAGCTTAGTCGCGATCCACGAGCAGTACTTC.

The rearrangement joins TRBV6-5 to TRBJ1-5; TRBD1 is a possible D gene (6 bases). The CDR3 totals 14 residues. Trimming left V 6 bases short and J 5 bases short, with 14 bases between. CDR1 and CDR2 (germline): MNHEY, SVGAGI. The CDR3 coding sequence is TGTGCCAGCAGGGCCTGGACAGACGATCAGCCCCAGCATTTT. It encodes CASRAWTDDQPQHF.

This rearrangement joins TRBV28 to TRBJ2-7, with 7 bases fitting TRBD2. Germline CDR1 MDHEN, CDR2 SYDVKM. The CDR3 consists of 13 residues. J gave up 10 bases and V 5 bases, and 11 bases lay outside the gene matches. The CDR3 bases are TGTGCCAGCAGTCTAGGGGCAGGGAGGGAACAGTACTTC. Its translation is CASSLGAGREQYF.

V gene TRBV28 combines with J gene TRBJ2-1; 7 bases are shared with TRBD2. After removal of 6 bases from V and 5 bases from J, the junction contained 10 bases not matched to a gene. The CDR3 contains 15 residues. CDR1 and CDR2 (germline): MDHEN, SYDVKM. CDR3 amino acids: CASRDTSAGNNEQFF. DNA for the CDR3: TGTGCCAGCAGGGATACTAGCGCCGGCAACAATGAGCAGTTCTTC.

This chain joins TRBV6-5 and TRBJ2-1; D is ambiguous. CDR3 size: 13 residues. V lost 9 bases and J 0 bases, leaving 9 bases between the germline ends. Per germline, CDR1 MNHEY and CDR2 SVGAGI. CDR3 sequence (DNA): TGTGCCAGTCGGACCCCCTCCTACAATGAGCAGTTCTTC. Its translation is CASRTPSYNEQFF.

V is TRBV12-5 and J is TRBJ2-5, with unresolved D. This CDR3 is built from 16 residues. Trimming removed 2 bases from V and 0 bases from J, with 13 bases in between. Germline assignment: CDR1 LGHNT and CDR2 FRNRAP. DNA for the CDR3: TGTGCTAGTGGTTTGCCTCCGGGCCTCTACCAAGAGACCCAGTACTTC. Translation: CASGLPPGLYQETQYF.

The chain combines TRBV9 with TRBJ2-7; 11 positions match TRBD2. V dropped 1 base and J dropped 6; count of bases not matched to a gene: 3. The CDR3 runs 14 residues. Germline V CDR1 and CDR2: SGDLS, YYNGEE. Written as DNA, the CDR3 is TGTGCCAGCAGCGTACTAGCGGGAGGCGTCGAGCAGTACTTC. It is translated as CASSVLAGGVEQYF.

The CDR3 sequence: CASSLGSTSPYNEQFF. CDR3 in DNA: TGCGCCAGCAGCTTGGGCTCGACTAGCCCATACAATGAGCAGTTCTTC. This rearrangement joins TRBV5-1 to TRBJ2-1; 7 bases fit TRBD2. The CDR3 consists of 16 residues. Germline CDR1 SGHRS, CDR2 YFSETQ. Trimming at V came to 0 bases and at J to 4 bases, leaving 7 bases not matched to a gene.

This sequence joins TRBV18 and TRBJ2-7; weak D call: TRBD1 (7 bases). The V end was cut by 5 bases, the J end by 5 bases, with 19 bases between. The CDR3 contains 15 residues. Per germline, CDR1 KGHSH and CDR2 LQKENI. The CDR3 DNA reads TGTGCCAGCTCATTCCAGGGGGGTCTCCTCGACGAGCAGTACTTC. Translation gives CASSFQGGLLDEQYF.

The gene calls are TRBV7-2 and TRBJ2-1; the D is unclear. CDR3 size: 15 residues. V was clipped by 1 base and J by 3 bases, with 10 bases between them. Germline V lookup: CDR1 SGHTA, CDR2 FQGNSA. As DNA, the CDR3 is TGTGCCAGCAGCTTAGAGAGTTTGGTCTACAATGAGCAGTTCTTC. Translation: CASSLESLVYNEQFF.

This rearrangement joins TRBV28 to TRBJ1-1; tentatively, D is TRBD1 (5 bases). Trimming removed 3 bases at V and 11 bases at J, with 13 bases between. This CDR3 contains 12 residues. The germline CDR1 and CDR2 sequences are MDHEN and SYDVKM. The CDR3 sequence is CASSFPRGGAFF. In DNA, the CDR3 is TGTGCCAGCAGTTTTCCGAGGGGTGGTGCTTTCTTT.